This T cell receptor beta chain is drawn from a study of CD8 T cells in Susac syndrome (dated by TCRdb to between 2018 and 2020). Turning to the overall study: The study used repertoire sequencing to test whether antigen drove CD8+ T cell activation and differentiation in Susac syndrome. Study-wide findings and limitations: The number of individuals in the TCR sequencing and HLA analysis was acknowledged as relatively small.

Peripheral blood CD8+ and CD4+ T cells from healthy donors, Susac syndrome patients and multiple sclerosis patients were profiled using high-throughput TCR beta sequencing. The healthy donors served as controls matched for age and sex. CD8+ TEMRA cells were enriched by FACS, while bulk CD8+ and CD4+ T cells were purified by magnetic negative isolation. Blood was drawn into EDTA tubes, processed within 24 hours, and PBMCs were isolated by density gradient centrifugation. PBMCs destined for TCR sequencing were cryopreserved in liquid nitrogen and later thawed in a 37 °C water bath. A purity of at least 90% was achieved for sorted or isolated CD4+, CD8+ and CD8+ TEMRA cells. Taken from cysteine to phenylalanine, the CDR3 has 15 residues. Of the read, only the CDR3 DNA is kept; its 45 bases are in frame from base 1. The germline V gene provides CDR1 SGHNT and CDR2 YENEEA. Compared with germline, V lacks 2 bases and J lacks 2 bases; bases without a gene match: 4.

RNA was extracted with the RNeasy kit and about 0.5 to 1 ug was reverse transcribed using random hexamers. TCR beta CDR3 regions were amplified with the immunoSEQ multiplex PCR assay covering 54 Vbeta and 13 Jbeta segments. Bias from PCR amplification was corrected by using a synthetic template baseline for primer optimization and for computational correction. As for the authors' bioinformatics: Reads were annotated to V, D and J genes according to IMGT and were analyzed with immunoSEQ Analyzer, with only productive sequences retained. To calculate clonality, Shannon entropy was normalized by log2 of the number of productive unique sequences and then subtracted from one. Public and private clones were assessed among the 100 most prevalent clones of each patient and control. Clones were defined as Susac-specific when absent from the healthy and MS cohorts, from over a thousand published viral clones and from other ImmuneACCESS disease sequences. TCRdb ran its own pipeline on the public reads, namely fastp trimming at Q25 and MiXCR clone calling, and kept in-frame beta chains. For every CDR3 protein sequence, its rows merge into one entry that carries the most common genes and DNA. These V and J calls originate from TCRdb's pipeline instead of the authors' own analysis. This sample comprises around 190,000 distinct CDR3 sequences, around 95% of them detected only once. The ten largest clones capture approximately 0.1% of the sample.

In the case of this clonotype: There is no known antigen for this receptor. Base qualities are not at hand, and no much larger clone is one base apart.

The clonotype comes from a human donor in good health. The chain employs TRBV11-3 and TRBJ2-5; 8 middle bases align to TRBD2. Sequencing used CD4+ T cells from PBMCs. DNA sequence: TGTGCCAGCAGCTTAAACGGACTAGCTCAAGAGACCCAGTACTTC. The resulting protein is CASSLNGLAQETQYF.